This is a list of T cell receptor beta chains from one sample in a study of early stage breast cancer tumors. Profiling relied on immunoSEQ multiplex PCR, and the TCRdb table lists in-frame clones only, not all of them. Of 50,000 to 65,000 clones listed, 75% to 95% are singletons. The sequencing input was blood. These TCRs come from a person aged 70 to 79 with breast cancer. Each CDR3 is given with its conserved first and last residue. Each record gives: clone size, V gene, J gene, D gene, CDR3 DNA, CDR3 protein. The D gene is left open where the match is weak. Only some rows state a clone size, as once, few, many or a class for expanded clones.

clone size: .
V gene: TRBV7-8
J gene: TRBJ2-1
D gene: TRBD2
CDR3 DNA: TGTGCCAGCAGCTTAGTACTAGCGGGGGACGGATCCTACAATGAGCAGTTCTTC
CDR3 protein: CASSLVLAGDGSYNEQFF

clone size: .
V gene: TRBV5-1
J gene: TRBJ2-5
D gene: TRBD1
CDR3 DNA: TGCGCCAGCAGCTGGACAGGGAAGGAGACCCAGTACTTC
CDR3 protein: CASSWTGKETQYF

clone size: once
V gene: TRBV6-1
J gene: TRBJ2-7
D gene: .
CDR3 DNA: TGTGCCAGCAGGCTACAGGGGTCGGGGGCCTACGAGCAGTACTTC
CDR3 protein: CASRLQGSGAYEQYF

clone size: few
V gene: TRBV6-1
J gene: TRBJ1-6
D gene: .
CDR3 DNA: TGTGCCAGCAGTGAAAGTAGGGGTAATTCACCCCTCCACTTT
CDR3 protein: CASSESRGNSPLHF

clone size: once
V gene: TRBV7-9
J gene: TRBJ2-5
D gene: TRBD2
CDR3 DNA: TGTGCCAGCAGCTTAGAGGGGGCGGGGGGGCAAGAGACCCAGTACTTC
CDR3 protein: CASSLEGAGGQETQYF

clone size: few
V gene: TRBV28
J gene: TRBJ1-2
D gene: .
CDR3 DNA: TGTGCCAGCAGTTTGCCGGGGTTATATGGCTACACCTTC
CDR3 protein: CASSLPGLYGYTF

clone size: .
V gene: TRBV18
J gene: TRBJ2-5
D gene: .
CDR3 DNA: TGTGCCAGCTCACAGGAGGTCCGGGAGACCCAGTACTTC
CDR3 protein: CASSQEVRETQYF

clone size: .
V gene: TRBV7-2
J gene: TRBJ2-7
D gene: TRBD2
CDR3 DNA: TGTGCCAGCAGCATAGCGGGAGCGATTTCCGAGCAGTACTTC
CDR3 protein: CASSIAGAISEQYF

clone size: few
V gene: TRBV2
J gene: TRBJ1-2
D gene: TRBD1
CDR3 DNA: TGTGCCATCGAAGCCCCGATCGACAGGGCCTATGGCTACACCTTC
CDR3 protein: CAIEAPIDRAYGYTF

clone size: .
V gene: TRBV6-1
J gene: TRBJ1-5
D gene: TRBD1
CDR3 DNA: TGTGCGACACGCAGGGGGTCGATGAGCAATCAGCCCCAGCATTTT
CDR3 protein: CATRRGSMSNQPQHF

clone size: .
V gene: TRBV19
J gene: TRBJ2-3
D gene: TRBD1
CDR3 DNA: TGTGCCAGTAGTATTGGGGACAGGGAGACAGATACGCAGTATTTT
CDR3 protein: CASSIGDRETDTQYF

clone size: .
V gene: TRBV5-1
J gene: TRBJ2-7
D gene: .
CDR3 DNA: TGCGCCAGCAGCTTGGCCCAGGGAATTAACGAGCAGTACTTC
CDR3 protein: CASSLAQGINEQYF

clone size: .
V gene: TRBV2
J gene: TRBJ1-2
D gene: .
CDR3 DNA: TGTGCCAGCAGCTCCTTAGAGGGCTATGGCTACACCTTC
CDR3 protein: CASSSLEGYGYTF

clone size: once
V gene: TRBV9
J gene: TRBJ1-2
D gene: .
CDR3 DNA: TGTGCCAGCAGCTCCCGCCCCTCAGGGGTGGTAATGGACTATGGCTACACCTTC
CDR3 protein: CASSSRPSGVVMDYGYTF

clone size: .
V gene: TRBV5-1
J gene: TRBJ1-1
D gene: TRBD1
CDR3 DNA: TGCGCCAGCAGCTCCGGACAGGGTACTGAAGCTTTCTTT
CDR3 protein: CASSSGQGTEAFF

clone size: .
V gene: TRBV5-1
J gene: TRBJ1-4
D gene: .
CDR3 DNA: TGCGCCAGCAGCTTAACAGGGCTAACTAATGAAAAACTGTTTTTT
CDR3 protein: CASSLTGLTNEKLFF

clone size: once
V gene: TRBV6-5
J gene: TRBJ2-1
D gene: TRBD2
CDR3 DNA: TGTGCCAGCAGTTACTCGATTCTAGCGGACTACAATGAGCAGTTCTTC
CDR3 protein: CASSYSILADYNEQFF

clone size: .
V gene: TRBV29-1
J gene: TRBJ2-2
D gene: .
CDR3 DNA: TGCAGCGCAAGACCCGGACAGAACACCGGGGAGCTGTTTTTT
CDR3 protein: CSARPGQNTGELFF

clone size: .
V gene: TRBV11-2
J gene: TRBJ1-2
D gene: .
CDR3 DNA: TGTGCCAGCAGCGCTATTCAGGGGAACTATGGCTACACCTTC
CDR3 protein: CASSAIQGNYGYTF

clone size: .
V gene: TRBV11-2
J gene: TRBJ2-4
D gene: .
CDR3 DNA: TGTGCCAGCAGCTTAGGGAACAGAGGGAACATTCAGTACTTC
CDR3 protein: CASSLGNRGNIQYF

clone size: .
V gene: TRBV7-3
J gene: TRBJ1-1
D gene: .
CDR3 DNA: TGTGCCAGCAGCCCGGAGACTATGAACACTGAAGCTTTCTTT
CDR3 protein: CASSPETMNTEAFF

clone size: .
V gene: TRBV25-1
J gene: TRBJ2-7
D gene: .
CDR3 DNA: TGTGCCAGCAGTGAGCATACTCCCGGGAACACTAACTACGAGCAGTACTTC
CDR3 protein: CASSEHTPGNTNYEQYF

clone size: .
V gene: TRBV5-1
J gene: TRBJ1-2
D gene: .
CDR3 DNA: TGCGCCAGCAGCTCGCCCTCAGGGGAAAGGAACTATGGCTACACCTTC
CDR3 protein: CASSSPSGERNYGYTF

clone size: .
V gene: TRBV11-2
J gene: TRBJ1-6
D gene: .
CDR3 DNA: TGTGCCAGCAGTTCGCAGGGGATGGGTAATTCACCCCTCCACTTT
CDR3 protein: CASSSQGMGNSPLHF

clone size: .
V gene: TRBV5-6
J gene: TRBJ1-1
D gene: .
CDR3 DNA: TGTGCCAGCAGCTGGGGGGGGCTGAGAGCTTTCTTT
CDR3 protein: CASSWGGLRAFF

clone size: .
V gene: TRBV6-5
J gene: TRBJ2-3
D gene: .
CDR3 DNA: TGTGCCAGCAGTTACGGGCTCCTTAGCACAGATACGCAGTATTTT
CDR3 protein: CASSYGLLSTDTQYF

clone size: .
V gene: TRBV18
J gene: TRBJ2-3
D gene: .
CDR3 DNA: TGTGCCAGCTCACCAATTGGGGACTCTAGCACAGATACGCAGTATTTT
CDR3 protein: CASSPIGDSSTDTQYF

clone size: .
V gene: TRBV10-2
J gene: TRBJ2-5
D gene: .
CDR3 DNA: TGCGCCATCGGCGGAGCGGTCCCCCGAGAGACCCAGTACTTC
CDR3 protein: CAIGGAVPRETQYF

clone size: .
V gene: TRBV4-3
J gene: TRBJ2-1
D gene: TRBD2
CDR3 DNA: TGCGCCAGCAGCCCCGGAGCGGGGGACATGGGGAGCAATGAGCAGTTCTTC
CDR3 protein: CASSPGAGDMGSNEQFF

clone size: .
V gene: TRBV2
J gene: TRBJ1-6
D gene: TRBD1
CDR3 DNA: TGTGCCAGCAGTGAAGAGGGGACAGGATTTAATTCACCCCTCCACTTT
CDR3 protein: CASSEEGTGFNSPLHF

clone size: .
V gene: TRBV5-1
J gene: TRBJ2-2
D gene: TRBD2
CDR3 DNA: TGCGCCAGCAGTTGGGGGGGCACCGGGGAGCTGTTTTTT
CDR3 protein: CASSWGGTGELFF

clone size: once
V gene: TRBV5-1
J gene: TRBJ2-1
D gene: TRBD2
CDR3 DNA: TGCGCCAGCAGCTTGGCACTAGCGGGAGCGGGGGAGCAGTTCTTC
CDR3 protein: CASSLALAGAGEQFF

clone size: .
V gene: TRBV27
J gene: TRBJ1-1
D gene: .
CDR3 DNA: TGTGCCAGCTCCACGGGGGGCACTGAAGCTTTCTTT
CDR3 protein: CASSTGGTEAFF

clone size: once
V gene: TRBV5-1
J gene: TRBJ2-7
D gene: TRBD1
CDR3 DNA: TGCGCCAGCAGCTCCTGGACAGGGGGCAACCTAGAGCAGTACTTC
CDR3 protein: CASSSWTGGNLEQYF

clone size: few
V gene: TRBV2
J gene: TRBJ2-7
D gene: .
CDR3 DNA: TGTGCCAGCAGTCCCCAAGCGGGCCCCTCCTACGAGCAGTACTTC
CDR3 protein: CASSPQAGPSYEQYF

clone size: .
V gene: TRBV27
J gene: TRBJ2-3
D gene: TRBD2
CDR3 DNA: TGTGCCAGCAGTTTTGTGCGGGGGGGCACAGATACGCAGTATTTT
CDR3 protein: CASSFVRGGTDTQYF

clone size: .
V gene: TRBV6-6
J gene: TRBJ1-6
D gene: .
CDR3 DNA: TGTGCCAGCAGTTACTCACTCGCGGGGGTCAATTCACCCCTCCACTTT
CDR3 protein: CASSYSLAGVNSPLHF

clone size: .
V gene: TRBV4-2
J gene: TRBJ1-2
D gene: .
CDR3 DNA: TGTGCCAGCAGCCCAACCCTTCAGGAACTTGCAGGTGGCTACACCTTC
CDR3 protein: CASSPTLQELAGGYTF

clone size: .
V gene: TRBV11-2
J gene: TRBJ2-1
D gene: TRBD2
CDR3 DNA: TGTGCCAGCAGCTCTCCACTAGCGGGAGAAGGTGAGCAGTTCTTC
CDR3 protein: CASSSPLAGEGEQFF

clone size: .
V gene: TRBV4-2
J gene: TRBJ1-4
D gene: .
CDR3 DNA: TGTGCCAGCAGCCAAGATCCAGGGGATGGTGAAAAACTGTTTTTT
CDR3 protein: CASSQDPGDGEKLFF

clone size: .
V gene: TRBV14
J gene: TRBJ2-7
D gene: TRBD1
CDR3 DNA: TGTGCCAGCAGCCAAACCCGGACAGGGGGCTCCTACGAGCAGTACTTC
CDR3 protein: CASSQTRTGGSYEQYF

clone size: few
V gene: TRBV6-6
J gene: TRBJ2-2
D gene: .
CDR3 DNA: TGTGCCAGCACCGTAGGGGGACAACGGGAGCTGTTTTTT
CDR3 protein: CASTVGGQRELFF

clone size: .
V gene: TRBV10-2
J gene: TRBJ2-7
D gene: TRBD1
CDR3 DNA: TGCGCCAGCAGTGAGCCGGGACAGGGTTACGAGCAGTACTTC
CDR3 protein: CASSEPGQGYEQYF

clone size: .
V gene: TRBV7-2
J gene: TRBJ1-2
D gene: TRBD1
CDR3 DNA: TGTGCCAGCAGCTTCAGGGGGGCGAATAACTATGGCTACACCTTC
CDR3 protein: CASSFRGANNYGYTF

clone size: few
V gene: TRBV7-2
J gene: TRBJ2-4
D gene: .
CDR3 DNA: TGTGCCAGCAGCCGAGGGTCTATAGAGGACATTCAGTACTTC
CDR3 protein: CASSRGSIEDIQYF

clone size: few
V gene: TRBV10-3
J gene: TRBJ2-2
D gene: TRBD2
CDR3 DNA: TGTGCCATCAGTGAGTCGACCCTAGCGGGAGTCCGGGAGCTGTTTTTT
CDR3 protein: CAISESTLAGVRELFF

clone size: .
V gene: TRBV11-2
J gene: TRBJ2-3
D gene: .
CDR3 DNA: TGTGCCAGCAGCCAGCCTGGACAGAGCACAGATACGCAGTATTTT
CDR3 protein: CASSQPGQSTDTQYF

clone size: .
V gene: TRBV4-1
J gene: TRBJ2-1
D gene: .
CDR3 DNA: TGCGCCAGCAGCCAAGATCTAAACTACAATGAGCAGTTCTTC
CDR3 protein: CASSQDLNYNEQFF

clone size: .
V gene: TRBV19
J gene: TRBJ1-1
D gene: TRBD1
CDR3 DNA: TGTGCCAGTAGTATACAGACAGGGGCCCCGAACACTGAAGCTTTCTTT
CDR3 protein: CASSIQTGAPNTEAFF

clone size: once
V gene: TRBV27
J gene: TRBJ1-3
D gene: .
CDR3 DNA: TGTGCCAGCAGTTTACGCAGCTCTGGAAACACCATATATTTT
CDR3 protein: CASSLRSSGNTIYF

clone size: .
V gene: TRBV27
J gene: TRBJ2-6
D gene: .
CDR3 DNA: TGTGCCAGCGGACAACAGGGTACTGGGGCCAACGTCCTGACTTTC
CDR3 protein: CASGQQGTGANVLTF

clone size: once
V gene: TRBV2
J gene: TRBJ1-5
D gene: .
CDR3 DNA: TGTGCCAGCAAAAGAGCCAATCAGCCCCAGCATTTT
CDR3 protein: CASKRANQPQHF